This T cell receptor beta chain is drawn from a study of blood T cell repertoires in COVID-19. In the study overall: Sites across the United States, Italy and Spain contributed samples from acute and convalescent COVID-19. Sample material is recorded as cDNA or gDNA derived from T cells, B-cell-depleted T cells, or PBMCs.

This clone was observed a few times. Original processing notes: Estimated nucleated cell counts came from reference gene primer amplification. Clones were sequenced by immunoSEQ multiplex PCR, and TCRdb holds only the in-frame ones, with some missing. V, J and clone size are those of that table, while D and trimming were read from the DNA. The table has about 60,000 clones, roughly 85% seen once; the top ten hold 1.2%. The germline V gene encodes CDR1 MGHRA and CDR2 YSYEKL. V dropped 4 bases and J dropped 7 bases, with 13 bases sitting between them. This CDR3 contains 14 residues. The sequencing sample was made of peripheral blood. V usage is TRBV4-1 and J usage is TRBJ2-2, with a weak D call TRBD1 (6 bases). The receptor's source is a man aged 35 to 55 with acute or convalescent COVID-19. The CDR3 DNA follows: TGCGCCAGCAGCCTGTTACAGGGCAGCGGGGAGCTGTTTTTT. Encoded protein: CASSLLQGSGELFF.